This TCR beta chain emerged from a study of shared clonotypes between healthy human individuals. Template amounts of approximately 310 ng DNA, tens of thousands of T cell genomes, were employed in unsorted PBMC replicate PCRs. Here immunoSEQ multiplex PCR was the method, and the copy in TCRdb shows in-frame clones only, minus some. The sample contains 530,000 or so clones, 60% to 80% of which appear only once. This CDR3 spans 13 amino acids. Trimming removed 0 bases at V and 6 bases at J, with 9 bases between. Germline V gene sequence: CDR1 MGHRA, CDR2 YSYEKL. The TCR originated in a woman in her thirties or forties in good health. Some clones in this sample may be carry-over from other donors' samples. The V gene is TRBV4-1, the J gene TRBJ2-7; D is possibly TRBD1 or TRBD2 (6 bases each). The sample taken for sequencing was PBMCs. CDR3: CASSQEGGGEQYF. CDR3 nucleotides: TGCGCCAGCAGCCAAGAGGGGGGCGGCGAGCAGTACTTC.